This T cell receptor (beta chain) was captured in a study of T cell repertoires in cytomegalovirus infection. Concerning this clonotype itself: Its antigen is still unknown.

TCRdb re-called the reads through MiXCR, storing one row per CDR3 protein. The profile covers roughly 500,000 distinct CDR3 sequences, with around 35% appearing a single time and about 17% taken by the ten largest. Study results and limitations: Using cumulative public TCR beta family frequency, the authors identified those who carried CMV together with the relevant HLA. Predominance within the ex vivo response was attributable to HLA-C-restricted CMV-specific TCR beta clonotypes.

Between the trimmed V and J ends, which lost 11 bases and 7 bases, there was a span of 23 bases. The CDR3 totals 14 residues. This specimen was cultured PBMCs, taken from culture after CMV antigen stimulation. The rearrangement joins TRBV12-3 or TRBV12-4 to TRBJ1-2; D remains unclear. The receptor comes from a human donor in good health (CMV status not recorded). Some clones in this sample may be carry-over from other donors' samples. The CDR3 is CADRPGQSEGGYTF. In DNA form, the CDR3 reads TGTGCCGACCGACCGGGCCAAAGTGAGGGTGGCTACACCTTC.